This TCR beta chain was retrieved from a study of T cell responses to AZD1222 COVID-19 vaccine. CDR3 size: 15 residues. J gave up 7 bases and V 1 base, and 4 bases lay outside the gene matches. CDR1 SGHTA and CDR2 FQGNSA come from the germline V gene. Study conclusions and caveats: The study found Spike-specific TCR breadth and depth rose after two AZD1222 doses. Only 6 or 7 individuals given AZD1222 were seropositive at baseline. Possibly, clonal diversity was underestimated; donors were largely white British and included more females.

Regarding this clone: Its antigen is unknown.

Some clones are missing from TCRdb's copy, which holds only in-frame ones; the method was immunoSEQ multiplex PCR. The sample holds approximately 80,000 clones, 70% to 90% seen once. The chain recombines TRBV7-2 with TRBJ1-6; 7 nucleotides agree with TRBD1. Here the sequenced sample was peripheral blood, taken 28 days after the second AZD1222 dose. This TCR was sampled from an adult who received the AZD1222 COVID-19 vaccine. CDR3 DNA sequence: TGTGCCAGCAGCTTAGGCAGGGGGTACAATTCACCCCTCCACTTT. It specifies CASSLGRGYNSPLHF.